The clone carrying this T cell receptor (beta chain) was observed a few times. This record comes from a study of Graves' ophthalmopathy and Graves' hyperthyroidism. The CDR3 sequence is 14 residues long. Germline trimming cut 4 bases from V and 4 bases from J; bases unmatched to any gene: 6. Germline loops: CDR1 MNHEY, CDR2 SVGAGI. TCR beta CDR3 regions were amplified from RNA transcripts. First-round RT-PCR employed HTBI primers, with a second-round multiplex PCR after it. TCRdb independently ran MiXCR on the multiplex PCR reads; one entry per CDR3 protein. The sample carries over a million distinct CDR3 sequences, about 38% recorded once.

The gene calls are TRBV6-5 and TRBJ1-1; 7 bases match TRBD1. The sample comprised peripheral blood or thyroid tissue (not recorded which). The clonotype originates from an adult man with Graves' hyperthyroidism. The CDR3 sequence: CASSSTGPPTEAFF. The DNA for the CDR3 is TGTGCCAGCAGTTCGACAGGGCCCCCCACTGAAGCTTTCTTT.